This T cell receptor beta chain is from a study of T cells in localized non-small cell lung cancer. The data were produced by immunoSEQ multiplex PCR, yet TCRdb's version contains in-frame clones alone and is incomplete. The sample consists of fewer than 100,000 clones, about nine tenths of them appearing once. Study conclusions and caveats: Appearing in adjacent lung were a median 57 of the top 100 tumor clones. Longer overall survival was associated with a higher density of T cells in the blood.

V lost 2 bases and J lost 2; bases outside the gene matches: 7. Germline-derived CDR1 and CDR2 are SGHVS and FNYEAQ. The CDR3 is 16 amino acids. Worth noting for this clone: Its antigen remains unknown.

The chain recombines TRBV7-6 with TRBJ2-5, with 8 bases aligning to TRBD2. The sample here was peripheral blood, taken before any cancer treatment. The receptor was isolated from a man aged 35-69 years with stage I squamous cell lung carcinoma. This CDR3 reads CASSLSQRGIQETQYF. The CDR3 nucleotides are TGTGCCAGCAGCTTATCTCAGCGGGGGATACAAGAGACCCAGTACTTC.